Listed below are T cell receptor beta chains from one sample, sequenced in a study of blood T cell repertoires in COVID-19. The data were produced by immunoSEQ multiplex PCR, yet TCRdb's version contains in-frame clones alone and is incomplete. The data contain 65,000 to 95,000 clones, under 80% of them singletons. Sample: peripheral blood. These receptors were obtained from a man in his 60s with COVID-19, enrolled during active disease. The conserved cysteine and the conserved F or W are not part of the CDR3 here. A D gene is named only where the DNA matches it firmly.

v_gene	j_gene	d_gene	CDR3aa
TRBV7-3	TRBJ1-1	-	ASSLVQNTEAF
TRBV5-4	TRBJ2-3	TRBD2	ASRRGGQGGLAGQADTQY
TRBV21-1	TRBJ2-7	-	ASISGWDRGAHEQY
TRBV12-3/TRBV12-4	TRBJ1-2	-	ASSEWSVYGYT
TRBV20-1	TRBJ1-1	-	SASRRGEAF
TRBV6-5	TRBJ2-2	-	ATRNGNTGELF
TRBV7-7	TRBJ2-2	TRBD2	ASSMGVSGRDTGELF
TRBV9	TRBJ2-3	-	ASSEGEGLSTDTQY
TRBV6-5	TRBJ2-7	TRBD2	ASSYSAGGHSYEQY
TRBV5-4	TRBJ2-2	TRBD1	ASSRGTVNTGELF
TRBV6-2/TRBV6-3	TRBJ1-1	-	ASSLDFNTEAF
TRBV5-4	TRBJ1-1	-	ASSRSPGSGYEAF
TRBV5-5	TRBJ2-2	TRBD2	ASSLFFAGGRNTGELF
TRBV19	TRBJ1-2	-	ASSIETAWYGYT
TRBV7-9	TRBJ2-7	-	ASSSRVAGQLYEQY
TRBV25-1	TRBJ2-3	-	ASSEPTGTIDTQY
TRBV27	TRBJ2-1	-	ASGPEDEQF
TRBV10-2	TRBJ1-2	-	ASRTDSYGYT
TRBV15	TRBJ2-7	TRBD2	ATSSFGGDEQY
TRBV5-1	TRBJ2-1	-	ASSLERNEQF
TRBV7-2	TRBJ2-7	TRBD2	ASSPGVRGYSSYEQY
TRBV27	TRBJ2-3	-	ASTLLTTDTQY
TRBV7-2	TRBJ2-5	-	ASSYRGEQETQY
TRBV11-2	TRBJ1-2	-	ASSPSPRLYGYT
TRBV11-2	TRBJ2-1	-	ASSFEDEQF
TRBV11-2	TRBJ2-7	-	ASSLDPTGSYEQY
TRBV5-4	TRBJ2-1	TRBD1	ASSLSQGPNNEQF
TRBV24-1	TRBJ2-1	-	ATSISGNEQF